This T cell receptor beta chain derives from a study of blood T cell repertoires in COVID-19. Overall study: Acute and convalescent COVID-19 specimens originated in the United States, Italy and Spain. PBMCs, B-cell-depleted T cells, or T cells were the source of the cDNA or gDNA that made up the material.

Germline V gene sequence: CDR1 SEHNR, CDR2 FQNEAQ (reference sequence). The CDR3 contains 17 residues. V dropped 6 bases and J dropped 3; count of bases not matched to a gene: 12. Original analysis: From reference gene primer amplification, estimates of nucleated cell counts were derived. Sequenced by immunoSEQ multiplex PCR; TCRdb stores in-frame clones only, minus some. V, J and clone size derive from that table, while D and trimming were established from the DNA sequence. The table records 250,000 to 350,000 clones, about 89% of them present only once. Source material: peripheral blood. The chain employs TRBV7-9 and TRBJ2-3, with 10 positions matching TRBD1. This TCR derives from a woman in her 50s who had recovered from COVID-19. CDR3 protein: CASRSRGMGQGTDTQYF. CDR3 DNA: TGTGCCAGCAGGTCAAGGGGTATGGGACAGGGGACAGATACGCAGTATTTT.